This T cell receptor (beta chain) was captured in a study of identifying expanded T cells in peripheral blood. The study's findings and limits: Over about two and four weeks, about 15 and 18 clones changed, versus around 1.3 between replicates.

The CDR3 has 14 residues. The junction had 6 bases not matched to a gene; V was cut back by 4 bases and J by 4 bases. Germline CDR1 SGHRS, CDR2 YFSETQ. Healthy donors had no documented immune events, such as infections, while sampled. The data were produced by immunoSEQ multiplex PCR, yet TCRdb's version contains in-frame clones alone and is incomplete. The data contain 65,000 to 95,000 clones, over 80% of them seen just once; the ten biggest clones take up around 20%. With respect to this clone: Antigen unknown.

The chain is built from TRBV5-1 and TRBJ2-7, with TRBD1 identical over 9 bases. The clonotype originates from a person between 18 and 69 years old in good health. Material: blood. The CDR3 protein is CASSAGTGWYEQYF. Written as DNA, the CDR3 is TGCGCCAGCAGCGCCGGGACAGGGTGGTACGAGCAGTACTTC.